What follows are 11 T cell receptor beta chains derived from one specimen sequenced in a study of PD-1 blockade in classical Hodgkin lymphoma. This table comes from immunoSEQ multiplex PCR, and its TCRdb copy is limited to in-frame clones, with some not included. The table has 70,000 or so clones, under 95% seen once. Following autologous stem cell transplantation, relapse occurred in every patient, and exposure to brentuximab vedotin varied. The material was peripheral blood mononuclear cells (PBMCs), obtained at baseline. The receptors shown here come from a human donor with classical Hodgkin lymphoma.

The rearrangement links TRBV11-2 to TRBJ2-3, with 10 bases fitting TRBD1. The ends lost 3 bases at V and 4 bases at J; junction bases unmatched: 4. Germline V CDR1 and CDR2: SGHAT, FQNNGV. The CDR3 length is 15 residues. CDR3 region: CASSFGTGDSDTQYF. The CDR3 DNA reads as TGTGCCAGCAGCTTCGGGACAGGGGACTCAGATACGCAGTATTTT.

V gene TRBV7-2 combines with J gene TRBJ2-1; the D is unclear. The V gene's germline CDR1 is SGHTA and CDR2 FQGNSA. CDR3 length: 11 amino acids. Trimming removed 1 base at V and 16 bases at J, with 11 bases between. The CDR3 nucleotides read TGTGCCAGCAGCTTAGGGGGTCTAATTTTCTTC. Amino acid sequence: CASSLGGLIFF.

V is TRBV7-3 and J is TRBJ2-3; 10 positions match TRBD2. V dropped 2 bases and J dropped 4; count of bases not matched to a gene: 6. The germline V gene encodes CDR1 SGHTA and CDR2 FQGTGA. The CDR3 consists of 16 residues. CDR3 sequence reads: CASSLGAGGQADTQYF. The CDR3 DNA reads TGTGCCAGCAGCTTAGGAGCGGGGGGGCAGGCAGATACGCAGTATTTT. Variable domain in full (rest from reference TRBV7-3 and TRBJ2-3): GAGVSQTPSNKVTEKGKYVELRCDPISGHTALYWYRQSLGQGPEFLIYFQGTGAADDSGLPNDRFFAVRPEGSVSTLKIQRTERGDSAVYLCASSLGAGGQADTQYFGPGTRLTVL.

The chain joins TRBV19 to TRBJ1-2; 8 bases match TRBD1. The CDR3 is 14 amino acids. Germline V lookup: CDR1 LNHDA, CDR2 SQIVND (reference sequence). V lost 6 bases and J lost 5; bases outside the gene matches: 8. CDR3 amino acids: CASRNLDREYGYTF. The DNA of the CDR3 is TGTGCCAGTAGGAACCTGGACAGGGAATATGGCTACACCTTC.

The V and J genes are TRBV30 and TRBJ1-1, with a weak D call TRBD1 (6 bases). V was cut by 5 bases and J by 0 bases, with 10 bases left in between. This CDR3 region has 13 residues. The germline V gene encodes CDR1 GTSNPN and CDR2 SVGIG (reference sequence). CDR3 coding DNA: TGTGCCTGGGACAGGAACATGAACACTGAAGCTTTCTTT. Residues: CAWDRNMNTEAFF.

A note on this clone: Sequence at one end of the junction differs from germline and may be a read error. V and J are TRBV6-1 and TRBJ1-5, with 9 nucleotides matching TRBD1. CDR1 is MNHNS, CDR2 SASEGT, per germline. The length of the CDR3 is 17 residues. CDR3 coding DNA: TGTGCCAGCAGTGCGATGACAGGGGGTGTTGGCAATCAGCCCCGGCATTTT. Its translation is CASSAMTGGVGNQPRHF.

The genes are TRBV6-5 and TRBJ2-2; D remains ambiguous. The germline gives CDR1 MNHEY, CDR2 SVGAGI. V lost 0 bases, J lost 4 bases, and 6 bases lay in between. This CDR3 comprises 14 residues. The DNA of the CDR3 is TGTGCCAGCAGTTACTCGGCAGGCACCGGGGAGCTGTTTTTT. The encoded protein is CASSYSAGTGELFF.

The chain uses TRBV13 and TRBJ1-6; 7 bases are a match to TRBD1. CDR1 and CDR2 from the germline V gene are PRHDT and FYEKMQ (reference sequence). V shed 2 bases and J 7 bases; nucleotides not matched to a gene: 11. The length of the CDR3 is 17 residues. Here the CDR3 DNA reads TGTGCCAGCAGCTTAAGGCATACAGGGGTAGAAAATTCACCCCTCCACTTT. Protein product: CASSLRHTGVENSPLHF.

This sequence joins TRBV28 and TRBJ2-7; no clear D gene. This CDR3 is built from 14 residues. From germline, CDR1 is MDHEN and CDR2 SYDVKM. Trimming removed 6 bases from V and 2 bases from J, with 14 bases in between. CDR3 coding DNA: TGTGCCAGCAGCCCGCCTGCAGGTACCTACGAGCAGTACTTC. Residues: CASSPPAGTYEQYF.

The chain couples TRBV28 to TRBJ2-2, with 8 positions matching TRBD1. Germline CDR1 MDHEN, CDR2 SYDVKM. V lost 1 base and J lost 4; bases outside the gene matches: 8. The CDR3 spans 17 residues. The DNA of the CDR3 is TGTGCCAGCAGTTTATTGGGGCGGACAGGGCTCACCGGGGAGCTGTTTTTT. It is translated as CASSLLGRTGLTGELFF.

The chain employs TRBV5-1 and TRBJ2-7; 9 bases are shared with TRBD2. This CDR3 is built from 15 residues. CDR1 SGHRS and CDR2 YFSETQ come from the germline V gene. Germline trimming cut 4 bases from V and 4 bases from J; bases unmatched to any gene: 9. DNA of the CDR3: TGCGCCAGCAGCGACCCGCAGGCGGGGGGGTACGAGCAGTACTTC. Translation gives CASSDPQAGGYEQYF.